This TCR beta chain was observed in a study of shared clonotypes between healthy human individuals. At the deep level, the assay was run. Clones were read by immunoSEQ multiplex PCR, and TCRdb kept only the in-frame ones, dropping some. Among 2 million to 3 million clones listed, 90% to 95% were seen once. Unmatched junction bases numbered 8, after V lost 5 bases and J lost 2 bases. This CDR3 has 16 amino acids. In germline, CDR1 is SGHNT, CDR2 YENEEA. Study-wide results and caveats: A generally larger estimated richness was seen in naive subsets than in memory subsets. Against clonotypes common to all four donors, non-shared ones had lower generation probabilities.

Details on this clone: The antigen remains undetermined.

This sequence was found in a man between 18 and 29 years old in good health. The chain has TRBV11-3 and TRBJ1-2; 10 nucleotides match TRBD1. The sample comprised naive CD4+ T cells sorted from blood. Subset given: CD45RA+ positively selected. The chain's CDR3 is CASSLTTGGGNYGYTF. As DNA, the CDR3 is TGTGCCAGCAGCCTAACGACAGGGGGCGGAAACTATGGCTACACCTTC.